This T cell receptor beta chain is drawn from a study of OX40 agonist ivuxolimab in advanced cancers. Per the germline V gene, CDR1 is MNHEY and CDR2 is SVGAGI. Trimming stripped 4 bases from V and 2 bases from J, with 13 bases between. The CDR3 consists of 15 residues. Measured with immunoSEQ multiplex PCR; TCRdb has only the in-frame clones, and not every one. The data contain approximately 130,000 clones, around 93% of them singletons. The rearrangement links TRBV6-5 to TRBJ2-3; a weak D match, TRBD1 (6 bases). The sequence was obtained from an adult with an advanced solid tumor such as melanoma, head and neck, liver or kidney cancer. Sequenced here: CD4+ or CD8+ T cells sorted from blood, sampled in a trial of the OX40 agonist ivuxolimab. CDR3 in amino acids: CASSLGRGSTDTQYF. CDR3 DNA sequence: TGTGCCAGCAGTTTGGGCAGGGGATCCACAGATACGCAGTATTTT.